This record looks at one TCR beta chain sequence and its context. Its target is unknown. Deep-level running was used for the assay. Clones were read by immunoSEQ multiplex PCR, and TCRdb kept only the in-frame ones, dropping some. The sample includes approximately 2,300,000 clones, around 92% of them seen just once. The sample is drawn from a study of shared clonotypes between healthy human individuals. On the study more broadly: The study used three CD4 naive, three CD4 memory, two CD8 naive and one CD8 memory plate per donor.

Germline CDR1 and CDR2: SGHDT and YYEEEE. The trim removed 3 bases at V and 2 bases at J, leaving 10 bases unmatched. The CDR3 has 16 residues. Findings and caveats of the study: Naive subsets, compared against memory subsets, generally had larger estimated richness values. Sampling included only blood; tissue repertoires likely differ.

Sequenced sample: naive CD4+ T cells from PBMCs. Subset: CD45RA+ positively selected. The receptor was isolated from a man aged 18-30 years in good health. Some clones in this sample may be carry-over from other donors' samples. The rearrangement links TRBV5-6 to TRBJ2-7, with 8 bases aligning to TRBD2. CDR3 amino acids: CASSWGTGGTPYEQYF. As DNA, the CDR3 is TGTGCCAGCAGCTGGGGGACGGGAGGGACCCCCTACGAGCAGTACTTC. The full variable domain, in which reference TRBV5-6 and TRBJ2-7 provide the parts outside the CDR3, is DAGVTQSPTHLIKTRGQQVTLRCSPKSGHDTVSWYQQALGQGPQFIFQYYEEEERQRGNFPDRFSGHQFPNYSSELNVNALLLGDSALYLCASSWGTGGTPYEQYFGPGTRLTVT.